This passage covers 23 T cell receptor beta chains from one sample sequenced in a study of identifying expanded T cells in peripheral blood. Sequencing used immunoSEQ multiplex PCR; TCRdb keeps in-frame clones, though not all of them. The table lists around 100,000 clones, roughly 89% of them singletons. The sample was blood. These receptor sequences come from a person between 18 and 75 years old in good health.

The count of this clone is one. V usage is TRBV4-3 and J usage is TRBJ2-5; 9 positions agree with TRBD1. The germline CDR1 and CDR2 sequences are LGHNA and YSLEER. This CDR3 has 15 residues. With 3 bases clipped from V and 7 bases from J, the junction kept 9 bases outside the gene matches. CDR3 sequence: CASSQTGTGPWTQYF. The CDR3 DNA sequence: TGCGCCAGCAGCCAGACCGGGACAGGGCCATGGACCCAGTACTTC.

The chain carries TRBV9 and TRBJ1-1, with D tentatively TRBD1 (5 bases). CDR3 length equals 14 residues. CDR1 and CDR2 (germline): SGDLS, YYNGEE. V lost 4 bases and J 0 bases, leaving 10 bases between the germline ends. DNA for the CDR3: TGTGCCAGCAGCCCCAGGGAGGTGAACACTGAAGCTTTCTTT. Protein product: CASSPREVNTEAFF.

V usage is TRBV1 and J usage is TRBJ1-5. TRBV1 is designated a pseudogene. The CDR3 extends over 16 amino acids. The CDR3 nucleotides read TGCACCAGCAGCCGAGCGAGTCGTGTCGCGGTTCGGCCCCAGCATTTT. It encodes CTSSRASRVAVRPQHF.

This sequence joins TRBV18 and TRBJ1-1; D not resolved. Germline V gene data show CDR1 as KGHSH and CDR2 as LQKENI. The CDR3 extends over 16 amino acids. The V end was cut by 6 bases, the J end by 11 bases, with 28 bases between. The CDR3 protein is CASSSLTGPSLTLAFF. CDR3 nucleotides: TGTGCCAGCTCCTCTCTTACCGGACCTTCCCTTACCTTGGCTTTCTTT.

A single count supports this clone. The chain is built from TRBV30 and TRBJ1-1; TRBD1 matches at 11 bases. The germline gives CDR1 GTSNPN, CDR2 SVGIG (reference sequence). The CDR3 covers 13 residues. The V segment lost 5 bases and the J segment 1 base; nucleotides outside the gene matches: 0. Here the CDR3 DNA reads TGTGCCTGGGGGACAGGGGGGAACACTGAAGCTTTCTTT. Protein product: CAWGTGGNTEAFF.

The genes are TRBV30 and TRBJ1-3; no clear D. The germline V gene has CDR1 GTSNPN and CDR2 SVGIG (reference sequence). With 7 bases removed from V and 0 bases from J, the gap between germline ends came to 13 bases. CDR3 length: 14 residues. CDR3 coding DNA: TGTGCCTTCCAGACGGAGAGCTCTGGAAACACCATATATTTT. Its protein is CAFQTESSGNTIYF. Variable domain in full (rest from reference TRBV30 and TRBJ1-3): SQTIHQWPATLVQPVGSPLSLECTVEGTSNPNLYWYRQAAGRGLQLLFYSVGIGQISSEVPQNLSASRPQDRQFILSSKKLLLSDSGFYLCAFQTESSGNTIYFGEGSWLTVV.

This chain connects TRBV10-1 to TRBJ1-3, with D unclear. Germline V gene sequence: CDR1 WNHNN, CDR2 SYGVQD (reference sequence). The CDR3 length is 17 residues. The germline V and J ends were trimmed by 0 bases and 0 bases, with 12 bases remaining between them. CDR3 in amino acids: CASSESVYGSSGNTIYF. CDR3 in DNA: TGCGCCAGCAGTGAGTCGGTTTACGGAAGCTCTGGAAACACCATATATTTT.

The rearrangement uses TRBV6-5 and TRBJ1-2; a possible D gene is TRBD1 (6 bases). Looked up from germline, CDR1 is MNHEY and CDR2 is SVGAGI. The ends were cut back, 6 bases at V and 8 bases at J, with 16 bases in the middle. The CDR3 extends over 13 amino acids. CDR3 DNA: TGTGCCAGCAGCCCCTCAGGGGCCTGGGGCTACACCTTC. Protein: CASSPSGAWGYTF.

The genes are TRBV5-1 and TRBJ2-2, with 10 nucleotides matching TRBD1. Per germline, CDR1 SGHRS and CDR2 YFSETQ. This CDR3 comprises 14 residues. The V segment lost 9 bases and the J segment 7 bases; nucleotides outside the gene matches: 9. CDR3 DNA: TGCGCCACCACCATGGACAGGGGGGACGGGGAGCTGTTTTTT. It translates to CATTMDRGDGELFF.

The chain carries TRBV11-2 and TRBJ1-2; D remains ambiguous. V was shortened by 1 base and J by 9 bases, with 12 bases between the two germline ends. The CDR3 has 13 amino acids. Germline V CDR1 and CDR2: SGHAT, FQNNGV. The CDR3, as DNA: TGTGCCAGCAGCTTAGGTGGCGGGGTTCGCTACACCTTC. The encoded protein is CASSLGGGVRYTF.

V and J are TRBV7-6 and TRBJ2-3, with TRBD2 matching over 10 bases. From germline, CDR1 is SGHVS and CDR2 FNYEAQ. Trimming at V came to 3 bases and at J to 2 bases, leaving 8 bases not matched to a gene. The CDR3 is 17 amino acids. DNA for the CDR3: TGTGCCAGCAGCTTGACGTTAGCGGGGGGCGACACAGATACGCAGTATTTT. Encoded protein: CASSLTLAGGDTDTQYF.

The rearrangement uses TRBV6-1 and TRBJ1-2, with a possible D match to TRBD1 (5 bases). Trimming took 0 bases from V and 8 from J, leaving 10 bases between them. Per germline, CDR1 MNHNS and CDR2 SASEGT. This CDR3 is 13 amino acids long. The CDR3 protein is CASSEALGDGYTF. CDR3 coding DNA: TGTGCCAGCAGTGAAGCGCTGGGGGACGGCTACACCTTC.

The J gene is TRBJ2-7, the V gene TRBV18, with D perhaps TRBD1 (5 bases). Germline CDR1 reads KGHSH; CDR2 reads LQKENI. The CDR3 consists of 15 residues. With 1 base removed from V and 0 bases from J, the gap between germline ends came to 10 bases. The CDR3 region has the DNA TGTGCCAGCTCACCACTCCAGGGAAGCTCCTACGAGCAGTACTTC. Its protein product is CASSPLQGSSYEQYF.

Here the CDR3 DNA reads TGTGCCAGTAGGGCCACTGAAGCTTTCTTT. Translated, it gives CASRATEAFF. V and J are TRBV19 and TRBJ1-1; D not resolved. V was trimmed by 6 bases and J by 4 bases, leaving 3 bases between them. This CDR3 is built from 10 residues. Germline V gene lookup returns CDR1 LNHDA and CDR2 SQIVND (reference sequence).

The CDR3 here is CASSQVTGSGNTIYF. The CDR3 region has the DNA TGCGCCAGCAGCCAAGTAACAGGGAGCGGAAACACCATATATTTT. J is TRBJ1-3 and V is TRBV4-3; maybe TRBD1 (6 bases). Germline CDR1 and CDR2: LGHNA and YSLEER. The length of the CDR3 is 15 residues. The V gene lost 1 base and the J gene lost 4 bases, with 11 bases spanning the gap.

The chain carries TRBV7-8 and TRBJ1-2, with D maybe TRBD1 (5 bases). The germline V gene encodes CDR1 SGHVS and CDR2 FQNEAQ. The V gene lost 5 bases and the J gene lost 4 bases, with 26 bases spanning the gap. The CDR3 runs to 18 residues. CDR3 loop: CASSLRAWGPTIGYGYTF. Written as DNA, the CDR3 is TGTGCCAGCAGCCTCAGGGCGTGGGGCCCAACTATTGGCTATGGCTACACCTTC.

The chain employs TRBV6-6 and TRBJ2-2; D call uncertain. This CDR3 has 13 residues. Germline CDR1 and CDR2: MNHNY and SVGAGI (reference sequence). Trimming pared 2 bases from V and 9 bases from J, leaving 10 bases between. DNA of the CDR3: TGTGCCAGCAGTTACGCTCAAATAAGGGAGCTGTTTTTT. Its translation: CASSYAQIRELFF.

CDR3 sequence reads: CASKIHHLYGYTF. CDR3 nucleotide sequence: TGTGCCAGCAAGATACACCATCTCTATGGCTACACCTTC. This rearrangement joins TRBV6-5 to TRBJ1-2; D not certain. V was cut by 7 bases and J by 4 bases, with 13 bases left in between. This CDR3 comprises 13 residues. Germline V gene sequence: CDR1 MNHEY, CDR2 SVGAGI.

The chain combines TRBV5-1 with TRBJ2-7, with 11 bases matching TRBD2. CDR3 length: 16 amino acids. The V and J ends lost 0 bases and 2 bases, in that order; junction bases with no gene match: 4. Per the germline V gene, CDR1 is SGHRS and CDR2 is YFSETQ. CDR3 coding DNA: TGCGCCAGCAGCTTGGCCCTAGCGGGGGGAACCTACGAGCAGTACTTC. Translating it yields CASSLALAGGTYEQYF.

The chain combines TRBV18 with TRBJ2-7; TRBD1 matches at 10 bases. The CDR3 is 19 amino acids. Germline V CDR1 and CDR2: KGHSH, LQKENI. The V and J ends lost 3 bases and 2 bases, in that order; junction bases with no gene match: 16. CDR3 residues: CASSPYGSGGQGIPYEQYF. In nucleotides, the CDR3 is TGTGCCAGCTCACCTTACGGAAGCGGGGGACAGGGGATCCCCTACGAGCAGTACTTC. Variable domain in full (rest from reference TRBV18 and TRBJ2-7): NAGVMQNPRHLVRRRGQEARLRCSPMKGHSHVYWYRQLPEEGLKFMVYLQKENIIDESGMPKERFSAEFPKEGPSILRIQQVVRGDSAAYFCASSPYGSGGQGIPYEQYFGPGTRLTVT.

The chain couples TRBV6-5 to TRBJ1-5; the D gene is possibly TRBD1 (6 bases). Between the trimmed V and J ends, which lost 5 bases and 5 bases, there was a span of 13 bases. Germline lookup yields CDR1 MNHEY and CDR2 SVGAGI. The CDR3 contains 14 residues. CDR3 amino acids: CASSEQGAYQPQHF. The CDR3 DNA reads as TGTGCCAGCAGTGAACAGGGCGCCTATCAGCCCCAGCATTTT.

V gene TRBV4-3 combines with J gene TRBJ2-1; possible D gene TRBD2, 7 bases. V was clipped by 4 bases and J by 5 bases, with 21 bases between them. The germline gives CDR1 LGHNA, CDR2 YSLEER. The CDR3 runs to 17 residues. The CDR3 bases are TGCGCCAGCAGCCCGCTATTGGGGGCGGGGGCCAACAATGAGCAGTTCTTC. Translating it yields CASSPLLGAGANNEQFF.

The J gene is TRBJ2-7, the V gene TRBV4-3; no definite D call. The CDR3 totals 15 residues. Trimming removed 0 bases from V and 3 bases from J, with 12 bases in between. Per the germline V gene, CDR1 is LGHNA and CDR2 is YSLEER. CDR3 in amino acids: CASSQDRTAIYEQYF. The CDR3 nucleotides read TGCGCCAGCAGCCAAGATCGAACAGCAATCTACGAGCAGTACTTC.